A single sample is the source of the 29 T cell receptor beta chains below, sequenced in a study of a mutant IDH1 vaccine in newly diagnosed glioma. Here immunoSEQ multiplex PCR was the method, and the copy in TCRdb shows in-frame clones only, minus some. The data contain over 55,000 clones, roughly 79% of them singletons. Time point reported: week 35, safety follow-up. Vaccination comprised doses that each held 300 ug of mutant IDH1 20-mer peptide, plus topical imiquimod. These receptors' antigens are unknown. The specimen was PBMCs, collected from a glioma patient whose treatment included an IDH1 peptide vaccine. The receptors come from a man in his forties or fifties with glioma.

V is TRBV5-6 and J is TRBJ2-2; 7 bases line up with TRBD1. Germline assignment: CDR1 SGHDT and CDR2 YYEEEE. The CDR3 contains 15 residues. With 0 bases clipped from V and 4 bases from J, the junction kept 3 bases outside the gene matches. The CDR3 is CASSLDRGSTGELFF. In DNA, the CDR3 is TGTGCCAGCAGCTTGGACAGGGGATCCACCGGGGAGCTGTTTTTT.

The chain has TRBV7-8 and TRBJ1-2; no firm D call. Between the trimmed V and J ends, which lost 2 bases and 7 bases, there was a span of 11 bases. Germline CDR1 is SGHVS and CDR2 is FQNEAQ. The CDR3 runs 13 residues. The CDR3 reads CASSLRQRLGYTF. In nucleotides, the CDR3 is TGTGCCAGCAGCTTAAGGCAGAGACTTGGCTACACCTTC.

The chain employs TRBV10-3 and TRBJ2-3, with D possibly TRBD1 on 6 matching bases. V lost 4 bases and J 2 bases, leaving 13 bases between the germline ends. The CDR3 spans 15 residues. Germline CDR1 is ENHRY and CDR2 is SYGVKD. The CDR3 region is CAISGAGTTTDTQYF. CDR3 DNA sequence: TGTGCCATCAGTGGAGCCGGGACAACCACAGATACGCAGTATTTT.

The chain is built from TRBV28 and TRBJ1-4; D is possibly TRBD1 (5 bases). The V gene lost 5 bases and the J gene lost 7 bases, with 17 bases spanning the gap. Per germline, CDR1 MDHEN and CDR2 SYDVKM. The CDR3 consists of 15 residues. The CDR3 here is CASSLAGGYGEKLFF. CDR3 DNA sequence: TGTGCCAGCAGTCTAGCGGGGGGGTACGGTGAAAAACTGTTTTTT. The full variable domain, its missing parts supplied by reference TRBV28 and TRBJ1-4, is DVKVTQSSRYLVKRTGEKVFLECVQDMDHENMFWYRQDPGLGLRLIYFSYDVKMKEKGDIPEGYSVSREKKERFSLILESASTNQTSMYLCASSLAGGYGEKLFFGSGTQLSVL.

The rearrangement joins TRBV28 to TRBJ2-7; D may match TRBD1 or TRBD2 (5 bases each). Germline V CDR1 and CDR2: MDHEN, SYDVKM. The CDR3 sequence is 15 residues long. V was clipped by 5 bases and J by 2 bases, with 16 bases between them. CDR3 protein: CASSPTGPTTYEQYF. DNA for the CDR3: TGTGCCAGCAGTCCCACGGGACCTACTACCTACGAGCAGTACTTC.

The V and J genes are TRBV19 and TRBJ1-4; 7 bases line up with TRBD1. The CDR3 is made up of 18 amino acids. CDR1 and CDR2 from the germline V gene are LNHDA and SQIVND (reference sequence). Trimming at V came to 4 bases and at J to 4 bases, leaving 15 bases not matched to a gene. This chain's CDR3 is CASSTQTGTDWGNEKLFF. The CDR3 bases are TGTGCCAGTAGTACTCAAACCGGGACAGACTGGGGTAATGAAAAACTGTTTTTT.

This clone was counted a single time. The chain combines TRBV6-1 with TRBJ2-6; unclear D gene. Germline CDR1 reads MNHNS; CDR2 reads SASEGT. The ends were cut back, 8 bases at V and 0 bases at J, with 11 bases in the middle. This CDR3 has 15 residues. CDR3 loop: CASAESLSGANVLTF. The CDR3 nucleotides are TGTGCCAGCGCGGAGTCCCTCTCTGGGGCCAACGTCCTGACTTTC.

The chain has TRBV7-3 and TRBJ2-1; 8 positions agree with TRBD2. The CDR3 contains 15 residues. J was trimmed by 9 bases and V by 0 bases; bases with no gene match: 7. Germline lookup yields CDR1 SGHTA and CDR2 FQGTGA. CDR3 nucleotides: TGTGCCAGCAGCTTAACTGGCGGGGGGCATAGTGAGCAGTTCTTC. Protein product: CASSLTGGGHSEQFF.

The V and J genes are TRBV2 and TRBJ2-5; D is possibly TRBD1 (6 bases). From germline, CDR1 is SNHLY and CDR2 FYNNEI. V lost 6 bases to trimming and J lost 3 bases, with 8 bases between them. The length of the CDR3 is 12 residues. As DNA, the CDR3 is TGTGCCAGCAGACAGGGAAAAGAGACCCAGTACTTC. It specifies CASRQGKETQYF.

The chain recombines TRBV5-1 with TRBJ2-3; 7 bases fit TRBD2. This CDR3 is 16 amino acids long. J was trimmed by 0 bases and V by 4 bases; bases with no gene match: 8. Germline CDR1 reads SGHRS; CDR2 reads YFSETQ. CDR3 in DNA: TGCGCCAGCAGCCAGATACCTAGCGGTAGCACAGATACGCAGTATTTT. It encodes CASSQIPSGSTDTQYF. Drawing the rest from reference TRBV5-1 and TRBJ2-3, the complete variable domain is KAGVTQTPRYLIKTRGQQVTLSCSPISGHRSVSWYQQTPGQGLQFLFEYFSETQRNKGNFPGRFSGRQFSNSRSEMNVSTLELGDSALYLCASSQIPSGSTDTQYFGPGTRLTVL.

The chain combines TRBV7-2 with TRBJ2-7; the D gene is possibly TRBD1 (6 bases). Germline CDR1 is SGHTA and CDR2 is FQGNSA. The CDR3 runs to 13 residues. The V end was cut by 0 bases, the J end by 3 bases, with 6 bases between. The DNA of the CDR3 is TGTGCCAGCAGCTTAGCAGGGGGCTACGAGCAGTACTTC. Its protein is CASSLAGGYEQYF. Based on the CDR3 plus reference TRBV7-2 and TRBJ2-7, the full variable domain is GAGVSQSPSNKVTEKGKDVELRCDPISGHTALYWYRQSLGQGLEFLIYFQGNSAPDKSGLPSDRFSAERTGGSVSTLTIQRTQQEDSAVYLCASSLAGGYEQYFGPGTRLTVT.

This clone turned up a few times. The gene calls are TRBV19 and TRBJ1-1; D is perhaps TRBD1 (5 bases). In germline, CDR1 is LNHDA, CDR2 SQIVND (reference sequence). The CDR3 consists of 13 residues. Trimming left V 3 bases short and J 3 bases short, with 8 bases between. The CDR3 protein is CASSIQGDTEAFF. In nucleotides, the CDR3 is TGTGCCAGTAGTATTCAGGGTGACACTGAAGCTTTCTTT.

This chain links TRBV11-2 with TRBJ2-5; 8 bases match TRBD2. There are 15 residues in the CDR3. The germline CDR1 and CDR2 sequences are SGHAT and FQNNGV. V lost 2 bases to trimming and J lost 5 bases; unmatched junction nucleotides: 7. CDR3 DNA sequence: TGTGCCAGCAGCTTACAGCTAGCGGGCGGCGAGACCCAGTACTTC. The encoded protein is CASSLQLAGGETQYF.

This chain joins TRBV29-1 and TRBJ2-1; D is undetermined. The CDR3 extends over 14 amino acids. Germline V gene sequence: CDR1 SQVTM, CDR2 ANQGSEA. The V and J ends lost 5 bases and 6 bases respectively, with 17 bases between them. The CDR3: CSVLKGARANEQFF. As DNA, the CDR3 is TGCAGCGTTCTGAAGGGCGCCCGGGCCAATGAGCAGTTCTTC.

The gene calls are TRBV5-1 and TRBJ2-3, with D perhaps assigned TRBD1 or TRBD2 (6 bases each). V lost 2 bases and J 4 bases, leaving 8 bases between the germline ends. Germline CDR1 reads SGHRS; CDR2 reads YFSETQ. The length of the CDR3 is 13 residues. The CDR3 sequence is CASSFRGADTQYF. CDR3 in DNA: TGCGCCAGCAGCTTTAGGGGGGCAGATACGCAGTATTTT.

The chain combines TRBV6-5 with TRBJ1-2, with 7 bases matching TRBD1. V shed 6 bases and J 7 bases; nucleotides not matched to a gene: 2. The CDR3 is made up of 11 amino acids. In germline, CDR1 is MNHEY, CDR2 SVGAGI. The CDR3 nucleotides are TGTGCCAGCAGACGACAGGGTGGCTACACCTTC. Translating gives CASRRQGGYTF.

V is TRBV7-9 and J is TRBJ2-3; 7 nucleotides align to TRBD2. The CDR3 contains 14 residues. CDR1 is SEHNR and CDR2 is FQNEAQ in the germline V gene (reference sequence). With V trimmed by 5 bases and J by 3 bases, 5 bases remained unmatched. This CDR3 reads CASSLGLTTDTQYF. DNA of the CDR3: TGTGCCAGCAGCCTGGGACTAACAACAGATACGCAGTATTTT.

By frequency in the sample, this clone is medium-sized. The chain has TRBV4-1 and TRBJ2-1; 9 nucleotides line up with TRBD1. Germline CDR1 and CDR2: MGHRA and YSYEKL. CDR3 length: 16 residues. The junction had 11 bases not matched to a gene; V was cut back by 5 bases and J by 6 bases. The CDR3 nucleotides are TGCGCCAGCAGCGACCGACAGGGGGGGGTGTTCAATGAGCAGTTCTTC. This translates into CASSDRQGGVFNEQFF.

The genes are TRBV27 and TRBJ1-5; D possibly corresponds to TRBD1 (5 bases). V lost 6 bases and J 3 bases, leaving 15 bases between the germline ends. The CDR3 length is 15 residues. CDR1 and CDR2 (germline): MNHEY, SMNVEV (reference sequence). The CDR3 DNA reads TGTGCCAGCAGGCTATGGGGGGACCTCAATCAGCCCCAGCATTTT. The encoded protein is CASRLWGDLNQPQHF.

The chain is built from TRBV7-6 and TRBJ1-3, with D unclear. V lost 5 bases, J lost 0 bases, and 11 bases lay in between. Germline lookup yields CDR1 SGHVS and CDR2 FNYEAQ. The CDR3 is 15 residues long. CDR3 protein: CASSAWSRSGNTIYF. CDR3 nucleotides: TGTGCCAGCAGCGCTTGGAGCCGCTCTGGAAACACCATATATTTT.

This clone was seen a few times. The gene calls are TRBV2 and TRBJ1-1; the D is unclear. The germline V gene encodes CDR1 SNHLY and CDR2 FYNNEI. The V end was cut by 0 bases, the J end by 1 base, with 9 bases between. The CDR3 has 15 residues. The DNA of the CDR3 is TGTGCCAGCAGTGAAGCGCGAGGTGAGAACACTGAAGCTTTCTTT. Protein product: CASSEARGENTEAFF.

Within the sample, this clone is medium-sized. J is TRBJ1-1 and V is TRBV9; D gene uncertain. The CDR3 contains 16 residues. Trimming took 0 bases from V and 0 from J, leaving 12 bases between them. Germline V gives CDR1 SGDLS, CDR2 YYNGEE. The CDR3 sequence: CASSVADIPMNTEAFF. CDR3 DNA sequence: TGTGCCAGCAGCGTAGCTGACATTCCTATGAACACTGAAGCTTTCTTT.

The V gene is TRBV27, the J gene TRBJ2-7; TRBD1 might be the D (6 bases). The germline V gene encodes CDR1 MNHEY and CDR2 SMNVEV (reference sequence). The CDR3 spans 16 residues. V lost 0 bases to trimming and J lost 2 bases, with 14 bases between them. CDR3 region: CASSLSRQVPTYEQYF. As DNA, the CDR3 is TGTGCCAGCAGTTTATCCCGACAGGTCCCTACCTACGAGCAGTACTTC.

The V gene is TRBV19, the J gene TRBJ1-3; tentatively, D is TRBD1 (5 bases). Germline CDR1 reads LNHDA; CDR2 reads SQIVND (reference sequence). The CDR3 consists of 15 residues. V dropped 7 bases and J dropped 0 bases, with 13 bases sitting between them. In DNA form, the CDR3 reads TGTGCCAGTAAACCGACAGCCTCCTCTGGAAACACCATATATTTT. Encoded protein: CASKPTASSGNTIYF.

J is TRBJ2-5 and V is TRBV9, with TRBD1 as a possible D gene (5 bases). CDR3 length: 14 amino acids. Deletions cut 2 bases from V and 4 bases from J, with 12 bases between. Germline CDR1 reads SGDLS; CDR2 reads YYNGEE. The chain's CDR3 is CASSVYPGAETQYF. The CDR3 region has the DNA TGTGCCAGCAGCGTGTATCCTGGGGCAGAGACCCAGTACTTC.

The chain uses TRBV5-1 and TRBJ2-1; D is uncertain. This CDR3 is 15 amino acids long. Deletions cut 0 bases from V and 2 bases from J, with 9 bases between. Germline V gives CDR1 SGHRS, CDR2 YFSETQ. The CDR3 region is CASSLEHPTYNEQFF. The CDR3 DNA follows: TGCGCCAGCAGCTTGGAGCACCCTACCTACAATGAGCAGTTCTTC. Using reference TRBV5-1 and TRBJ2-1 for the parts outside the CDR3, the full variable domain is KAGVTQTPRYLIKTRGQQVTLSCSPISGHRSVSWYQQTPGQGLQFLFEYFSETQRNKGNFPGRFSGRQFSNSRSEMNVSTLELGDSALYLCASSLEHPTYNEQFFGPGTRLTVL.

The chain uses TRBV5-1 and TRBJ1-1; TRBD1 is a possible D gene (6 bases). V was pared by 4 bases and J by 4 bases, with 14 bases between. CDR3 length equals 14 residues. Germline V CDR1 and CDR2: SGHRS, YFSETQ. The CDR3 spells CASSPNRVATEAFF. CDR3 nucleotides: TGCGCCAGCAGCCCAAACAGGGTGGCCACTGAAGCTTTCTTT.

The CDR3 nucleotides are TGTGCCAGTAGTATGATTTCAGACTTTAACACTGAAGCTTTCTTT. Its translation is CASSMISDFNTEAFF. The rearrangement uses TRBV19 and TRBJ1-1; no definite D call. The CDR3 has 15 amino acids. Germline V gives CDR1 LNHDA, CDR2 SQIVND (reference sequence). Trimming pared 3 bases from V and 2 bases from J, leaving 13 bases between.

The chain carries TRBV27 and TRBJ2-1; D is undetermined. Trimming shortened V by 0 bases and J by 3 bases, and 6 bases separated the two germline ends. Looked up from germline, CDR1 is MNHEY and CDR2 is SMNVEV (reference sequence). The CDR3 covers 14 residues. The DNA of the CDR3 is TGTGCCAGCAGTTTATCGCCAGGCTACAATGAGCAGTTCTTC. This codes for CASSLSPGYNEQFF.